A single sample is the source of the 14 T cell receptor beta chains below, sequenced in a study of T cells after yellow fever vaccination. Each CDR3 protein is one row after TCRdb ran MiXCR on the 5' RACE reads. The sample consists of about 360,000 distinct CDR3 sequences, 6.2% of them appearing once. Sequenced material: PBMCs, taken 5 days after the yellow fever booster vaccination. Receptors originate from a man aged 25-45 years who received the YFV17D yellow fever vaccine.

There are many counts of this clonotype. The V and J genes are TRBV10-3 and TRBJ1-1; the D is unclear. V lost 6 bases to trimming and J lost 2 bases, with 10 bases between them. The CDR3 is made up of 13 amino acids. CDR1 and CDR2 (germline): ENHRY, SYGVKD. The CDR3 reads CAIRPRTNTEAFF. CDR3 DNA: TGTGCCATCAGACCACGGACTAACACTGAAGCTTTCTTT.

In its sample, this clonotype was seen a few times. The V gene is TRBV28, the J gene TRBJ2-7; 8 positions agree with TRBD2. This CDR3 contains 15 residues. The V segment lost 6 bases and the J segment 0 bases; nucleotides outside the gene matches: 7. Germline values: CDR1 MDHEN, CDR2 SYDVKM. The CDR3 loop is CASRESGSSSYEQYF. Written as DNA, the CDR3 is TGTGCCAGCAGAGAAAGCGGGAGCAGCTCCTACGAGCAGTACTTC.

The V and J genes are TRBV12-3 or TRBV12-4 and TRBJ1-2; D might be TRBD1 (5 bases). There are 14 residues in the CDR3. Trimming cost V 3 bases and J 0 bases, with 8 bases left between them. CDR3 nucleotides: TGTGCCAGCAGTTTTGGCAGGGCTAACTATGGCTACACCTTC. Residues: CASSFGRANYGYTF.

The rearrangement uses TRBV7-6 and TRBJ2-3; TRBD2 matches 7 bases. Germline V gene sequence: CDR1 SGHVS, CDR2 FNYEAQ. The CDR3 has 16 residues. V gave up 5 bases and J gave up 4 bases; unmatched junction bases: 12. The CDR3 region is CASSMGWAGESDTQYF. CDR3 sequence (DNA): TGTGCCAGCAGCATGGGCTGGGCGGGAGAGTCAGATACGCAGTATTTT.

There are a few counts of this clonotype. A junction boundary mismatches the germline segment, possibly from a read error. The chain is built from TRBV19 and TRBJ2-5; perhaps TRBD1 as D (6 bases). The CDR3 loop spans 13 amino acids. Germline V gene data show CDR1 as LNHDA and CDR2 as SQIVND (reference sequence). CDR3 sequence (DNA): TGTGCCAGTAGCGGGACACCCCAAGAGGCCCAGTACTTC. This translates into CASSGTPQEAQYF.

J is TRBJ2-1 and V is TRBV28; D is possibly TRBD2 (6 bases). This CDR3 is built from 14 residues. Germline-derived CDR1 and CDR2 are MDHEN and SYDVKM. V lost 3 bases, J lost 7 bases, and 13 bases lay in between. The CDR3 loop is CASSFKGRWNEQFF. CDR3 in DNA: TGTGCCAGCAGTTTTAAGGGGAGGTGGAATGAGCAGTTCTTC.

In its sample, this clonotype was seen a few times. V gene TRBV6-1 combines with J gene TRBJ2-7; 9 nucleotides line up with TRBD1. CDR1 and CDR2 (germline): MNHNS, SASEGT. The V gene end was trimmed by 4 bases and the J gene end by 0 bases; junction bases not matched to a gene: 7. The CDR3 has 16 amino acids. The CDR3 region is CASSARDRVLSYEQYF. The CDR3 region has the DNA TGTGCCAGCAGTGCCCGGGACAGGGTGCTCTCCTACGAGCAGTACTTC.

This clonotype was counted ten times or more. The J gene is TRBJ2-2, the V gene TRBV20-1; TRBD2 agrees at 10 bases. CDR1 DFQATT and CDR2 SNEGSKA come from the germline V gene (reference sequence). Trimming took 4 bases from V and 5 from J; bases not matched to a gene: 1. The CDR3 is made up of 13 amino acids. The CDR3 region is CSAKTSGTGELFF. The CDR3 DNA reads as TGCAGTGCTAAGACTAGCGGGACCGGGGAGCTGTTTTTT.

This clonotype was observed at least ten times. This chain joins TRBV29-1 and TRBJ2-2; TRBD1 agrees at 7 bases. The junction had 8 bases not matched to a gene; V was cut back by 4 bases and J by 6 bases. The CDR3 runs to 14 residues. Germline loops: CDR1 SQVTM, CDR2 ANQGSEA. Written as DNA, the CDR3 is TGCAGCGTTGGACAGGGCGGTTTTGCCGGGGAGCTGTTTTTT. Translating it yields CSVGQGGFAGELFF.

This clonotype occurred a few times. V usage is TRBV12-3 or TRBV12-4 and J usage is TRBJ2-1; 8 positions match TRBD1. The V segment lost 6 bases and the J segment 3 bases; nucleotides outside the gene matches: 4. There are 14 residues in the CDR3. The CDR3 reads CASRGTGYYNEQFF. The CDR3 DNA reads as TGTGCCAGCAGGGGGACAGGATACTACAATGAGCAGTTCTTC.

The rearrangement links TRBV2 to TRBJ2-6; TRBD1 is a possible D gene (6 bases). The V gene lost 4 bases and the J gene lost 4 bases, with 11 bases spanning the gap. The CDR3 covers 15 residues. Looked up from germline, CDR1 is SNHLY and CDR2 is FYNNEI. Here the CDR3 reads CASSVWTDGANVLTF. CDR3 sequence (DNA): TGTGCCAGCAGTGTTTGGACAGACGGGGCCAACGTCCTGACTTTC.

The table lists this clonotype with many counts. CDR3 residues: CATAVGYEQYF. Here the CDR3 DNA reads TGTGCCACCGCCGTTGGCTACGAGCAGTACTTC. V and J are TRBV27 and TRBJ2-7; no definite D call. Trimming took off 10 bases at V and 3 bases at J, with 10 bases between the two ends. Per the germline V gene, CDR1 is MNHEY and CDR2 is SMNVEV (reference sequence). There are 11 residues in the CDR3.

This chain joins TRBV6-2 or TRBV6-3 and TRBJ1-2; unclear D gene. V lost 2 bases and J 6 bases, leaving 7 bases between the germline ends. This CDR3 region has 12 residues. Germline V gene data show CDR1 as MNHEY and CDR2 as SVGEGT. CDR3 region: CASSYGVDGYTF. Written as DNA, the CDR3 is TGTGCCAGCAGTTACGGTGTTGATGGCTACACCTTC.

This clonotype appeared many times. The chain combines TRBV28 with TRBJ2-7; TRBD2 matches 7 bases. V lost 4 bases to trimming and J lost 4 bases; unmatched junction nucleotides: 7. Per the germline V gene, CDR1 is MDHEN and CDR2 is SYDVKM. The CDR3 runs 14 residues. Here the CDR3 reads CASSSPAGRYEQYF. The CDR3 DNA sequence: TGTGCCAGCAGTTCTCCAGCGGGACGGTACGAGCAGTACTTC.